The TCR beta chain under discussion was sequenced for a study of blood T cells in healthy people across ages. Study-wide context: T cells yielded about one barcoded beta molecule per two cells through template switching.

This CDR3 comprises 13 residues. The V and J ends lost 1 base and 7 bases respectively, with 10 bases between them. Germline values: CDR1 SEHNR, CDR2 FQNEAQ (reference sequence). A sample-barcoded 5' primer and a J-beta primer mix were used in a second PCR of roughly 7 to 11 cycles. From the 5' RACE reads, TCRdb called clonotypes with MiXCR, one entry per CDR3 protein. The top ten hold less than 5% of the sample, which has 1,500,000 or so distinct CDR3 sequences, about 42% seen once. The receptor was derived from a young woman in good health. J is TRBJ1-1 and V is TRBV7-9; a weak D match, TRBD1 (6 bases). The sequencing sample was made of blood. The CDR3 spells CASSLGGTSEAFF. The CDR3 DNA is TGTGCCAGCAGCTTAGGCGGGACAAGTGAAGCTTTCTTT.